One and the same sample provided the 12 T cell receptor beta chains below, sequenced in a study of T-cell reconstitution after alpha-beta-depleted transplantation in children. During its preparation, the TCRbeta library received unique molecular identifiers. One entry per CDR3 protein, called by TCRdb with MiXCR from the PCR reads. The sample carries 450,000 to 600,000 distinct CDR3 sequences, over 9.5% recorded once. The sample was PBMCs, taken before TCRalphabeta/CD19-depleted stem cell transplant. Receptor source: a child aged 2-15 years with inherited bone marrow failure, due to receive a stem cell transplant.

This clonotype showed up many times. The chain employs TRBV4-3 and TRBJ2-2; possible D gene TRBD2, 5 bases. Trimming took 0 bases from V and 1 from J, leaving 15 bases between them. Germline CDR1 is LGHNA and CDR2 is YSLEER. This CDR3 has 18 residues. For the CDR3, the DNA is TGCGCCAGCAGCCAAGATTTGATGGCGGGTCTGAACACCGGGGAGCTGTTTTTT. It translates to CASSQDLMAGLNTGELFF.

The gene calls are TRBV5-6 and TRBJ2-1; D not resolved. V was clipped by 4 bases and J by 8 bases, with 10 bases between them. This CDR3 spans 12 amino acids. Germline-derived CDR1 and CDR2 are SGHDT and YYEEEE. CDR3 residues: CASSPAGYEQFF. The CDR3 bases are TGTGCCAGCAGCCCGGCAGGCTATGAGCAGTTCTTC. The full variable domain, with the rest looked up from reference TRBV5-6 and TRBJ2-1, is DAGVTQSPTHLIKTRGQQVTLRCSPKSGHDTVSWYQQALGQGPQFIFQYYEEEERQRGNFPDRFSGHQFPNYSSELNVNALLLGDSALYLCASSPAGYEQFFGPGTRLTVL.

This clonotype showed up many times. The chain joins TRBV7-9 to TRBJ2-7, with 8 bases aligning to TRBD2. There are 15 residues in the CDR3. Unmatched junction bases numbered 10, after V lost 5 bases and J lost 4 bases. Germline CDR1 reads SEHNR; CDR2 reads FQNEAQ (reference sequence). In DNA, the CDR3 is TGTGCCAGCAGCCCCGAGACTAGCGACTTTTACGAGCAGTACTTC. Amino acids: CASSPETSDFYEQYF.

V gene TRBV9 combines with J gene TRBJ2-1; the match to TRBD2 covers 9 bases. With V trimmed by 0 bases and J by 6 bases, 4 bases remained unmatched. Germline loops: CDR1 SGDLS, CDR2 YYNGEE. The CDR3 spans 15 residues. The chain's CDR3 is CASSVEGGRGNEQFF. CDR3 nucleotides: TGTGCCAGCAGCGTAGAGGGCGGGAGGGGCAATGAGCAGTTCTTC.

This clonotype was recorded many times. This CDR3 reads CASTEQGVSVETQYF. The CDR3 DNA reads TGTGCCAGCACCGAACAGGGTGTCAGCGTGGAGACCCAGTACTTC. The chain recombines TRBV6-1 with TRBJ2-5; TRBD1 is a possible D gene (6 bases). Germline-derived CDR1 and CDR2 are MNHNS and SASEGT. V lost 7 bases, J lost 5 bases, and 20 bases lay in between. This CDR3 comprises 15 residues.

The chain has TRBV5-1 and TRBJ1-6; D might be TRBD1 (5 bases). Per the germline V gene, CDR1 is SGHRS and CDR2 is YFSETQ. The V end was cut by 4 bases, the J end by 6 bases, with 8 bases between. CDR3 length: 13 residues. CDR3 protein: CASSPDSNSPLHF. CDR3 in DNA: TGCGCCAGCAGCCCCGACAGTAATTCACCCCTCCACTTT.

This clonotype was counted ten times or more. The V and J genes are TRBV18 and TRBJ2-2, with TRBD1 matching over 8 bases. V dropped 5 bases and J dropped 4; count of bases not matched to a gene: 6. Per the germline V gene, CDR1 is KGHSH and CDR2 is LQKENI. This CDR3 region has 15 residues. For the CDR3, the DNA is TGTGCCAGCTCAGATCCCAGGGGGCCCACCGGGGAGCTGTTTTTT. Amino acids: CASSDPRGPTGELFF.

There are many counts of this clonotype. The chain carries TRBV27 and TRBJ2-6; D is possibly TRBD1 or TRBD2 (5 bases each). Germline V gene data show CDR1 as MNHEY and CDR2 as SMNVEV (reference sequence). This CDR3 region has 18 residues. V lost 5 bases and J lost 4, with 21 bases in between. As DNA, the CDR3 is TGTGCCAGCAGTCTCCACGCCTCCGGGGCGTCAGGGGCCAACGTCCTGACTTTC. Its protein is CASSLHASGASGANVLTF.

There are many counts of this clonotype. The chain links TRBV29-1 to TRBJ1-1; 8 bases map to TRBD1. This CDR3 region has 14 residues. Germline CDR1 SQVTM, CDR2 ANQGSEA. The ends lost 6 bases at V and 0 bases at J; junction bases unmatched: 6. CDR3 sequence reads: CSVADRGMNTEAFF. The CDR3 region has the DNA TGCAGCGTCGCCGACAGGGGTATGAACACTGAAGCTTTCTTT. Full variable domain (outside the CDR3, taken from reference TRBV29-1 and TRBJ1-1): SAVISQKPSRDICQRGTSLTIQCQVDSQVTMMFWYRQQPGQSLTLIATANQGSEATYESGFVIDKFPISRPNLTFSTLTVSNMSPEDSSIYLCSVADRGMNTEAFFGQGTRLTVV.

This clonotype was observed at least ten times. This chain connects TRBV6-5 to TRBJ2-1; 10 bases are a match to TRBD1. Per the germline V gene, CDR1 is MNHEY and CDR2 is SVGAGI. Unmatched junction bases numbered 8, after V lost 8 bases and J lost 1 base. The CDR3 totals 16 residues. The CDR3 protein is CASGWRQGASYNEQFF. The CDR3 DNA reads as TGTGCCAGCGGCTGGAGACAGGGGGCATCCTACAATGAGCAGTTCTTC.

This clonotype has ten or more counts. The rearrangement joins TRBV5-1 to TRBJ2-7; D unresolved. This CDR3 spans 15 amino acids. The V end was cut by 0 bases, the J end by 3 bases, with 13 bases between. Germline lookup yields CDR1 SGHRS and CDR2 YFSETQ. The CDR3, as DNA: TGCGCCAGCAGCTTGGCCGACGGCACCTACTACGAGCAGTACTTC. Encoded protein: CASSLADGTYYEQYF.

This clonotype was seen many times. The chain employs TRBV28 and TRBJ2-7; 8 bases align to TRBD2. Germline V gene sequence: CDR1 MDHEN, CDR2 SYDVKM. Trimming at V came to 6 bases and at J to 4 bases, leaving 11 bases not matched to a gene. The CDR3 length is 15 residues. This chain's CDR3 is CASSRGSGSGYEQYF. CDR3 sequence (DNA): TGTGCCAGCAGCCGGGGGAGCGGGAGCGGATACGAGCAGTACTTC.